This paragraph covers one T cell receptor beta chain sequence. The antigen is undetermined. The data derive from a study of cytomegalovirus exposure and HLA in healthy donors. Study-wide points: An analysis was carried out later, and it reportedly showed fewer N-insertions in an Asian-associated ancestry cluster than the approximately 660-donor mean.

PCR used 60 Vbeta primers and 13 Jbeta primers. Produced via immunoSEQ multiplex PCR; TCRdb's table is partial and in-frame only. Of about 160,000 clones listed, about 73% are singletons. CDR1 SNHLY and CDR2 FYNNEI come from the germline V gene. The CDR3 has 15 residues. The V segment lost 3 bases and the J segment 6 bases; nucleotides outside the gene matches: 8. This clonotype originated in a woman aged 40-49 years in good health and CMV-seronegative. Sequences were obtained from PBMCs. The V gene is TRBV2, the J gene TRBJ1-2; 9 bases line up with TRBD1. CDR3 in amino acids: CASSERGRTGDGYTF. The CDR3 DNA is TGTGCCAGCAGTGAGAGGGGTAGGACAGGGGATGGCTACACCTTC.